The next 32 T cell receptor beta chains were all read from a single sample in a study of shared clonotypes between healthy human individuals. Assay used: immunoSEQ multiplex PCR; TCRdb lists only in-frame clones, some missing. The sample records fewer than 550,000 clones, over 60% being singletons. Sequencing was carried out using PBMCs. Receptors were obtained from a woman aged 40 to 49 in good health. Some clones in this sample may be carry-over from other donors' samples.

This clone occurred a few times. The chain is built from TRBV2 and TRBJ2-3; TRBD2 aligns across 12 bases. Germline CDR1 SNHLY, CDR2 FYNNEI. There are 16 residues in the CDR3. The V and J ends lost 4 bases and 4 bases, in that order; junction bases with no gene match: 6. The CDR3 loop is CASSGSSGRASDTQYF. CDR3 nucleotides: TGTGCCAGCAGTGGATCTAGCGGGAGGGCATCAGATACGCAGTATTTT.

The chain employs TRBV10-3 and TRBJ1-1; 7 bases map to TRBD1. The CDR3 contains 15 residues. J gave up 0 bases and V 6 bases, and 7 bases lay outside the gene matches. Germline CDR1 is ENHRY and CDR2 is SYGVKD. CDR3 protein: CAIRGRDSLNTEAFF. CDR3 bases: TGTGCCATCAGGGGTCGGGACAGCCTGAACACTGAAGCTTTCTTT.

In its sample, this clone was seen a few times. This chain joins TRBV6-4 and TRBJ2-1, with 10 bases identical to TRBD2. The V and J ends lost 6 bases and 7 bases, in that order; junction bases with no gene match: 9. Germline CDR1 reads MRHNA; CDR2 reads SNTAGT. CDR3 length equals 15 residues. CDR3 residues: CASSPESSGGNEQFF. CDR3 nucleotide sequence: TGTGCCAGCAGCCCGGAGAGTAGCGGGGGGAATGAGCAGTTCTTC.

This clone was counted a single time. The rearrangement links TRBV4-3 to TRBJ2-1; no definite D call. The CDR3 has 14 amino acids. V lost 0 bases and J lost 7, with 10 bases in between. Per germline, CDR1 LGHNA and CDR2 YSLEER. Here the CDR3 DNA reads TGCGCCAGCAGCCAAGATCCCCCTAGTAATGAGCAGTTCTTC. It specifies CASSQDPPSNEQFF.

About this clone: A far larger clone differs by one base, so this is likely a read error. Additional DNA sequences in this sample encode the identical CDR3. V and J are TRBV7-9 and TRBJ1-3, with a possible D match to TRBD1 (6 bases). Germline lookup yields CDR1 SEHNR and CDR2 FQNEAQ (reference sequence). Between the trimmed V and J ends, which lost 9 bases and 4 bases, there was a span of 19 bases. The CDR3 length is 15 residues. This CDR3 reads CASSQRTGSGNTIYF. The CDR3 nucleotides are TGTGCCAGTAGCCAACGAACAGGGTCAGGAAACACCATATATTTT.

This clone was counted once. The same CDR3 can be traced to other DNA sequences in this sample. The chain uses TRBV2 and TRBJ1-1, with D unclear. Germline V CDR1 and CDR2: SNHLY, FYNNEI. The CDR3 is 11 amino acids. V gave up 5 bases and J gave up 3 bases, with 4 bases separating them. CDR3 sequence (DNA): TGTGCCAGCAGTCAGTACACTGAAGCTTTCTTT. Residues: CASSQYTEAFF.

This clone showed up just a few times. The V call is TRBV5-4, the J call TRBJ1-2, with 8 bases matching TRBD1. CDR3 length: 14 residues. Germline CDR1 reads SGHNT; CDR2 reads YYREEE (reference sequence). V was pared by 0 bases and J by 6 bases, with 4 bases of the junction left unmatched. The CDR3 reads CASSLAQGADGYTF. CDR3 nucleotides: TGTGCCAGCAGCTTGGCCCAGGGGGCAGATGGCTACACCTTC.

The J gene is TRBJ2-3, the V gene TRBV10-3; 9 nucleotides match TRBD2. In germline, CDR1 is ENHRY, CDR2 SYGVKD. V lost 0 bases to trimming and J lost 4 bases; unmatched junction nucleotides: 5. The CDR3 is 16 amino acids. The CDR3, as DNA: TGTGCCATCAGTGAGTCCGGGACTAGCAACCCAGATACGCAGTATTTT. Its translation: CAISESGTSNPDTQYF.

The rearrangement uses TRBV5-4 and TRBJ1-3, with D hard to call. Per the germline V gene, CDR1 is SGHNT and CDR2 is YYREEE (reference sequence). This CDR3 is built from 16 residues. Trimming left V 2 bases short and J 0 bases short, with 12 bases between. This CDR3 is CASSFPQGSSGNTIYF. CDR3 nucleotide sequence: TGTGCCAGCAGCTTTCCTCAAGGAAGCTCTGGAAACACCATATATTTT. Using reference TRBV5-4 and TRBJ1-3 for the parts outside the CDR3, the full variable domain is ETGVTQSPTHLIKTRGQQVTLRCSSQSGHNTVSWYQQALGQGPQFIFQYYREEENGRGNFPPRFSGLQFPNYSSELNVNALELDDSALYLCASSFPQGSSGNTIYFGEGSWLTVV.

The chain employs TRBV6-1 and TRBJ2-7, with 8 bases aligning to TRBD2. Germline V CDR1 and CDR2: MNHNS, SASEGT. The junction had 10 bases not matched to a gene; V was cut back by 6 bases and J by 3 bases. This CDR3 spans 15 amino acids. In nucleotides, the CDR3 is TGTGCCAGCAGCGGGGGGGGGCAGGGAGGCTACGAGCAGTACTTC. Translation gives CASSGGGQGGYEQYF.

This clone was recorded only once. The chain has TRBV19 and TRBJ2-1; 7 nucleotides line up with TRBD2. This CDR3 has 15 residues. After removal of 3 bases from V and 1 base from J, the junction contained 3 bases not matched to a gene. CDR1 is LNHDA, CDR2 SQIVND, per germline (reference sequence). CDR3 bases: TGTGCCAGTAGTATCGGGAGGCATTCCTACAATGAGCAGTTCTTC. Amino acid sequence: CASSIGRHSYNEQFF.

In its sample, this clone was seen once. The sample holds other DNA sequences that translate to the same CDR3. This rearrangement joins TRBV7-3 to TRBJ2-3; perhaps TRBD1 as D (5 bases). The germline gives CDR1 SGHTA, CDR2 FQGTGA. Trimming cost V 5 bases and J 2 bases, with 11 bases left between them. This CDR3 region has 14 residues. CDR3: CASSLGHSTDTQYF. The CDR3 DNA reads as TGTGCCAGCAGCCTCGGACACTCCACAGATACGCAGTATTTT.

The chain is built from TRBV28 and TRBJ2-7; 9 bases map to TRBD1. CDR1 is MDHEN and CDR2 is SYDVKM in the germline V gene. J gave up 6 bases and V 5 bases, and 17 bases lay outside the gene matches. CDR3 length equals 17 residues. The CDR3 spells CASSLIPGTGSNREQYF. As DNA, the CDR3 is TGTGCCAGCAGTCTCATCCCCGGGACAGGGTCCAATCGCGAGCAGTACTTC. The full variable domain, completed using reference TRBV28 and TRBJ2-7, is DVKVTQSSRYLVKRTGEKVFLECVQDMDHENMFWYRQDPGLGLRLIYFSYDVKMKEKGDIPEGYSVSREKKERFSLILESASTNQTSMYLCASSLIPGTGSNREQYFGPGTRLTVT.

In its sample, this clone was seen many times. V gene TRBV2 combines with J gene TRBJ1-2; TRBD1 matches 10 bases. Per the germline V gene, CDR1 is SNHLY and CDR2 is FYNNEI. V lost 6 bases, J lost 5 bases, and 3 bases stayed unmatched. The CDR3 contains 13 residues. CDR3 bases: TGTGCCAGCAGCGGGACAGGGGATTATGGCTACACCTTC. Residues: CASSGTGDYGYTF. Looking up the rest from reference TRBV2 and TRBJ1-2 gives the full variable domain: EPEVTQTPSHQVTQMGQEVILRCVPISNHLYFYWYRQILGQKVEFLVSFYNNEISEKSEIFDDQFSVERPDGSNFTLKIRSTKLEDSAMYFCASSGTGDYGYTFGSGTRLTVV.

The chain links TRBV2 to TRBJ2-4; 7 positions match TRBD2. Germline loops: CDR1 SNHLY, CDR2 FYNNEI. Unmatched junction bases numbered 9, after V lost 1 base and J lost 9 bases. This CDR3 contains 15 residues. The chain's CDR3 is CASSEVGRGGGIQYF. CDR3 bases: TGTGCCAGCAGTGAAGTGGGACGGGGCGGGGGCATTCAGTACTTC.

For the CDR3, the DNA is TGCAGTGCTAGAGTGGGGCCCGAGCAGTACTTC. Protein sequence: CSARVGPEQYF. The genes are TRBV20-1 and TRBJ2-7; TRBD1 is a possible D gene (5 bases). Per germline, CDR1 DFQATT and CDR2 SNEGSKA (reference sequence). Trimming removed 1 base from V and 6 bases from J, with 7 bases in between. This CDR3 is 11 amino acids long.

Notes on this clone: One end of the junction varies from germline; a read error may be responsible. CDR3 loop: CVSSGGGRNTEAFF. The CDR3 region has the DNA TGTGTCAGCAGTGGGGGAGGGAGGAACACTGAAGCTTTCTTT. This rearrangement joins TRBV25-1 to TRBJ1-1, with TRBD1 as a possible D gene (5 bases). Germline values: CDR1 MGHDK, CDR2 SYGVNS. CDR3 length equals 14 residues.

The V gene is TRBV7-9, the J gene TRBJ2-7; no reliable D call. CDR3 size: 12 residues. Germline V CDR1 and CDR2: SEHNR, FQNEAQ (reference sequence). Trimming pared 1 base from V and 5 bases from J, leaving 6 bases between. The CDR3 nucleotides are TGTGCCAGCAGCTTAGGTCCCGACGAGCAGTACTTC. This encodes CASSLGPDEQYF. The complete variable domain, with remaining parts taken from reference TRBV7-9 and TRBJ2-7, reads DTGVSQNPRHKITKRGQNVTFRCDPISEHNRLYWYRQTLGQGPEFLTYFQNEAQLEKSRLLSDRFSAERPKGSFSTLEIQRTEQGDSAMYLCASSLGPDEQYFGPGTRLTVT.

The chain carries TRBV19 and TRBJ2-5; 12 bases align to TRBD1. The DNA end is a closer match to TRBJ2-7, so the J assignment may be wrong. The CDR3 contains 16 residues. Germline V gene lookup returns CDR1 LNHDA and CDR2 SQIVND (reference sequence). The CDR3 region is CASSPRGDRGLYEQYF. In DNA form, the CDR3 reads TGTGCCAGTAGTCCGAGGGGGGACAGGGGGCTTTACGAGCAGTACTTC.

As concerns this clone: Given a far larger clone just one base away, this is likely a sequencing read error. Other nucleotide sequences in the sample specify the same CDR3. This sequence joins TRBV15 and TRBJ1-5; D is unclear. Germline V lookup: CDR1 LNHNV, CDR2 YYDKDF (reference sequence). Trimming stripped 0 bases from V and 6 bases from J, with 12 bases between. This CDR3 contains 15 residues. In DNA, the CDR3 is TGTGCCACCAGCAGAGAGGCAGAGGGTGGTCAGCCCCAGCATTTT. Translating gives CATSREAEGGQPQHF.

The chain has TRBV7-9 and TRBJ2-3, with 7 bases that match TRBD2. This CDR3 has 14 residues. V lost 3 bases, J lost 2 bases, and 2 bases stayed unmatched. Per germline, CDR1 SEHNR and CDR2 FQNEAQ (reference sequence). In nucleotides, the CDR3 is TGTGCCAGCAGCTTCGGGACTACCACAGATACGCAGTATTTT. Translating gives CASSFGTTTDTQYF. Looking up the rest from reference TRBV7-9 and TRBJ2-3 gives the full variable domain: DTGVSQNPRHKITKRGQNVTFRCDPISEHNRLYWYRQTLGQGPEFLTYFQNEAQLEKSRLLSDRFSAERPKGSFSTLEIQRTEQGDSAMYLCASSFGTTTDTQYFGPGTRLTVL.

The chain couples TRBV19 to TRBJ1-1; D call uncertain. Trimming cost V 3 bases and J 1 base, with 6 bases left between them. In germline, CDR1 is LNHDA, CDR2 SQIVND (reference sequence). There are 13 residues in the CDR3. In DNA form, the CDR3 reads TGTGCCAGTAGTATCAATACGAACACTGAAGCTTTCTTT. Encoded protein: CASSINTNTEAFF.

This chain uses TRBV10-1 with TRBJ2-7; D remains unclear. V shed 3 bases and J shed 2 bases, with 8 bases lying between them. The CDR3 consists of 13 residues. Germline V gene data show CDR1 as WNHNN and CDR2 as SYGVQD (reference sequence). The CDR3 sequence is CASSDRAPYEQYF. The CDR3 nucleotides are TGCGCCAGCAGTGACCGGGCCCCCTACGAGCAGTACTTC.

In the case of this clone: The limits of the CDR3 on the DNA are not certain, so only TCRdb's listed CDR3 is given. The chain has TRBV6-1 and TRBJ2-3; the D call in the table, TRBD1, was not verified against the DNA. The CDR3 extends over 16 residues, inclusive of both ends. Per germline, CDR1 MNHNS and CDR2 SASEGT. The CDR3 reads CASSEAVAPGTDTRYF.

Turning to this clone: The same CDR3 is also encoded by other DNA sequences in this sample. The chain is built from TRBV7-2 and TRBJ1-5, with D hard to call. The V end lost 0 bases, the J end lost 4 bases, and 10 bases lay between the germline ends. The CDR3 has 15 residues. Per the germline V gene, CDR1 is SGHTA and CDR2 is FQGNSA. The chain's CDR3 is CASSLAAGGNQPQHF. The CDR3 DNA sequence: TGTGCCAGCAGCTTAGCTGCAGGTGGGAATCAGCCCCAGCATTTT. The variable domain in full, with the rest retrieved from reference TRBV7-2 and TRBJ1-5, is GAGVSQSPSNKVTEKGKDVELRCDPISGHTALYWYRQSLGQGLEFLIYFQGNSAPDKSGLPSDRFSAERTGGSVSTLTIQRTQQEDSAVYLCASSLAAGGNQPQHFGDGTRLSIL.

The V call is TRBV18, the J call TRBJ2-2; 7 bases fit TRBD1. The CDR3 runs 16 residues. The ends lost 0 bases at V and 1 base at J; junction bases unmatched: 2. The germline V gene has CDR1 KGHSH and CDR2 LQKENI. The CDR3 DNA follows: TGTGCCAGCTCACCACCGACAGGGCTGAACACCGGGGAGCTGTTTTTT. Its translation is CASSPPTGLNTGELFF.

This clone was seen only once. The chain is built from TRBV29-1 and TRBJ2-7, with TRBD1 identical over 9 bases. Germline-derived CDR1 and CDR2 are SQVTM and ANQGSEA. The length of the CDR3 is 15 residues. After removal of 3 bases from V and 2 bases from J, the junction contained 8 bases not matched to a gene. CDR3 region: CSVEGGTGNPYEQYF. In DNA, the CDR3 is TGCAGCGTTGAGGGTGGGACAGGGAACCCCTACGAGCAGTACTTC.

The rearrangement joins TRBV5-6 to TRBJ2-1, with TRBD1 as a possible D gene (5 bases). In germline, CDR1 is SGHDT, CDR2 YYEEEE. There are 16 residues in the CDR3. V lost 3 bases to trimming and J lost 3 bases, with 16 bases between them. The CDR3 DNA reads TGTGCCAGCAGCTCTCCGGGCAGGGTTAACTACAATGAGCAGTTCTTC. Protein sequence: CASSSPGRVNYNEQFF.

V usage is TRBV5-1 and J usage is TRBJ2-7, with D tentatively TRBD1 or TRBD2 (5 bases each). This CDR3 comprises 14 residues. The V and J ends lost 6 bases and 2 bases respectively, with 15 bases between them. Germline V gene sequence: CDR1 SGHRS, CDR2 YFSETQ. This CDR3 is CASKLGDAAYEQYF. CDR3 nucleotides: TGCGCCAGCAAACTGGGGGACGCAGCCTACGAGCAGTACTTC.

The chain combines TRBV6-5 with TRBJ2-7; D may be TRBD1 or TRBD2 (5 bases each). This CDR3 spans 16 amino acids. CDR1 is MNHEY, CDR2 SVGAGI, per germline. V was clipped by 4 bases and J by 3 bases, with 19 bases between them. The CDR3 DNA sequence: TGTGCCAGCAGTTCGACTCCGGGACGCCGGGACTACGAGCAGTACTTC. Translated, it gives CASSSTPGRRDYEQYF.

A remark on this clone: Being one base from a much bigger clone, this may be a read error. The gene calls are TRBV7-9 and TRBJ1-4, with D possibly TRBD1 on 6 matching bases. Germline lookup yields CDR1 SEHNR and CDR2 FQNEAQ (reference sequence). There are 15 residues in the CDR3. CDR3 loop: CASSLVGQGNERLFF. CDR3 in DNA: TGTGCCAGCAGCTTAGTAGGGCAGGGGAATGAAAGACTGTTTTTT.

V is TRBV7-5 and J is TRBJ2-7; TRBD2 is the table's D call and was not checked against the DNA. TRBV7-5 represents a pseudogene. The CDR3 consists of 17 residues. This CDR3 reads CVRSPYHMLTSFYEQYF. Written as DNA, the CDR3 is TGTGTCAGAAGCCCCTACCATATGCTAACTAGCTTCTACGAGCAGTACTTC.